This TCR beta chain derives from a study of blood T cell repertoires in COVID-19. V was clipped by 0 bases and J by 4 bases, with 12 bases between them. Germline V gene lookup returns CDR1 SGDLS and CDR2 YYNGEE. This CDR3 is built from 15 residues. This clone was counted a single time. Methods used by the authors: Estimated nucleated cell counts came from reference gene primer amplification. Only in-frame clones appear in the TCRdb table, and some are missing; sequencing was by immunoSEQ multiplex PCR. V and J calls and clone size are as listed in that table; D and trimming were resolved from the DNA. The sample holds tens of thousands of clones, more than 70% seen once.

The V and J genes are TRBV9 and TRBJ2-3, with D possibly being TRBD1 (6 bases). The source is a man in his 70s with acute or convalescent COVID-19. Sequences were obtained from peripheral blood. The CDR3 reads CASSVVEGGADTQYF. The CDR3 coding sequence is TGTGCCAGCAGCGTAGTGGAAGGGGGAGCAGATACGCAGTATTTT. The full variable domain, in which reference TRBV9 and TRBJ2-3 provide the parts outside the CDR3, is DSGVTQTPKHLITATGQRVTLRCSPRSGDLSVYWYQQSLDQGLQFLIQYYNGEERAKGNILERFSAQQFPDLHSELNLSSLELGDSALYFCASSVVEGGADTQYFGPGTRLTVL.